These 10 T cell receptor beta chains were sequenced from one sample in a study of T cells in Graves' hyperthyroidism and ophthalmopathy. RNA transcripts yielded amplified TCR beta CDR3 regions. During a first-round RT-PCR of the TCR CDR3, the HTBI primer set was used. TCRdb analysed the multiplex PCR reads with MiXCR anew, one entry per CDR3 protein. The table has roughly 740,000 distinct CDR3 sequences, 16% seen once; the top ten hold 8.4%. Sequenced sample: blood. The receptors come from a man younger than 35 with Graves' hyperthyroidism.

This clonotype was counted only a few times. This chain links TRBV10-3 with TRBJ2-3, with D unclear. Trimming removed 3 bases at V and 6 bases at J, with 10 bases between. Germline assignment: CDR1 ENHRY and CDR2 SYGVKD. The CDR3 is 13 amino acids. CDR3 amino acids: CAISEAPEDTQYF. The CDR3 bases are TGTGCCATCAGTGAAGCCCCAGAGGATACGCAGTATTTT.

This clonotype was seen repeatedly, ten times or more. V usage is TRBV20-1 and J usage is TRBJ2-3, with 7 bases aligning to TRBD2. Germline loops: CDR1 DFQATT, CDR2 SNEGSKA (reference sequence). The junction had 7 bases not matched to a gene; V was cut back by 2 bases and J by 2 bases. The CDR3 is 15 amino acids. CDR3 sequence: CSARRPSGNTDTQYF. CDR3 sequence (DNA): TGCAGTGCTAGACGCCCTAGCGGTAACACAGATACGCAGTATTTT.

This clonotype showed up just a few times. CDR3 coding DNA: TGTGCCAGCAGTAACACAGGGGCGCGGACTGAAGCTTTCTTT. Its translation: CASSNTGARTEAFF. V is TRBV6-1 and J is TRBJ1-1, with 7 nucleotides matching TRBD1. Germline CDR1 MNHNS, CDR2 SASEGT. CDR3 length: 14 amino acids. The J segment lost 5 bases and the V segment lost 5 bases, leaving 8 bases of the junction unmatched.

This chain joins TRBV3-1 and TRBJ2-1; 12 bases match TRBD2. Trimming removed 1 base from V and 5 bases from J; junction bases left unmatched: 6. Looked up from germline, CDR1 is LGHDT and CDR2 is YNNKEL (reference sequence). This CDR3 is 17 amino acids long. The CDR3 sequence: CASSQGLAGDPDNEQFF. CDR3 sequence (DNA): TGTGCCAGCAGCCAAGGACTAGCGGGAGACCCGGACAATGAGCAGTTCTTC.

This clonotype was detected only a few times. The chain has TRBV20-1 and TRBJ2-3, with 9 positions matching TRBD2. This CDR3 region has 14 residues. V lost 0 bases and J lost 5; bases outside the gene matches: 3. Germline V CDR1 and CDR2: DFQATT, SNEGSKA (reference sequence). The CDR3 region has the DNA TGCAGTGCTAGAGATCTAGCGGGACTAGATACGCAGTATTTT. Protein: CSARDLAGLDTQYF.

This clonotype was seen ten or more times. The genes are TRBV10-3 and TRBJ2-5; D gene ambiguous. CDR3 length: 13 amino acids. The ends were cut back, 6 bases at V and 1 base at J, with 9 bases in the middle. Per germline, CDR1 ENHRY and CDR2 SYGVKD. The CDR3 loop is CAISETSQETQYF. Written as DNA, the CDR3 is TGTGCCATCAGCGAGACCAGCCAAGAGACCCAGTACTTC.

This clonotype was picked up a small number of times. This sequence joins TRBV5-6 and TRBJ1-2; 8 bases agree with TRBD1. This CDR3 comprises 15 residues. Germline V gene data show CDR1 as SGHDT and CDR2 as YYEEEE. V dropped 3 bases and J dropped 8; count of bases not matched to a gene: 12. This CDR3 reads CASSSSGQGARGYTF. The CDR3 DNA follows: TGTGCCAGCAGCTCAAGCGGCCAGGGGGCGAGAGGCTACACCTTC.

This sequence joins TRBV7-2 and TRBJ2-5; TRBD2 agrees at 14 bases. Germline V gives CDR1 SGHTA, CDR2 FQGNSA. The CDR3 has 20 amino acids. V shed 0 bases and J 1 base; nucleotides not matched to a gene: 10. CDR3 amino acids: CASSLALGLAGGGFQETQYF. CDR3 sequence (DNA): TGTGCCAGCAGCTTAGCATTAGGACTAGCGGGAGGAGGGTTCCAAGAGACCCAGTACTTC.

This clonotype was counted at least ten times. The chain's CDR3 is CAWSQNVGGSSYEQYF. As DNA, the CDR3 is TGTGCCTGGAGTCAAAACGTGGGCGGTTCCTCCTACGAGCAGTACTTC. The chain carries TRBV30 and TRBJ2-7; D is unresolved. In germline, CDR1 is GTSNPN, CDR2 SVGIG (reference sequence). The CDR3 spans 16 residues. Trimming removed 2 bases from V and 0 bases from J, with 17 bases in between.

This clonotype came up many times. V usage is TRBV12-3 or TRBV12-4 and J usage is TRBJ2-7; possibly TRBD1 for D (6 bases). The CDR3 contains 13 residues. The V and J ends lost 8 bases and 0 bases respectively, with 11 bases between them. CDR3 sequence (DNA): TGTGCCAGCGTCGACAGGTACTCCTACGAGCAGTACTTC. It specifies CASVDRYSYEQYF.